These T cell receptor beta chains were read from a single sample in a study of blood T cell repertoires in COVID-19. Data came from immunoSEQ multiplex PCR; TCRdb stores just in-frame clones and leaves some out. In the table there are some 90,000 clones, roughly 80% of which are singletons. Sequenced input: peripheral blood. The source is a man between 60 and 75 years old with acute or convalescent COVID-19. Each CDR3 is given with its conserved first and last residue. The order of the fields is V gene, clone size, D gene, J gene, CDR3 DNA, CDR3 protein. The D gene is left open where the match is weak. Expanded clones get a size class; other rows say once, few or many, or leave the size out.

TRBV19	NA	NA	TRBJ2-1	TGTGCCAGTGGCAGGACGGGACTGGGTGAGCAGTTCTTC	CASGRTGLGEQFF
TRBV5-1	NA	NA	TRBJ2-6	TGCGCCAGCACTCCGGGGTCTGGGGCCAACGTCCTGACTTTC	CASTPGSGANVLTF
TRBV5-1	NA	TRBD1	TRBJ2-2	TGCGCCAGCAGTCCTGGACAGGGGGTCACCGGGGAGCTGTTTTTT	CASSPGQGVTGELFF
TRBV19	NA	NA	TRBJ1-5	TGTGCCAGTAGTCATCGGCCAGGGTCATGGAATCAGCCCCAGCATTTT	CASSHRPGSWNQPQHF
TRBV9	once	TRBD2	TRBJ2-1	TGTGCCAGCAGCGTATCCTTGACTAGCGGGAGCAATGAGCAGTTCTTC	CASSVSLTSGSNEQFF
TRBV5-4	once	TRBD1	TRBJ2-5	TGTGCCAGCAGCTTGGCCAGGGGGCGCCTAGAGACCCAGTACTTC	CASSLARGRLETQYF
TRBV11-3	NA	NA	TRBJ2-1	TGTGCCAGCAGCCCAAGGTGGGGACTTCCCGTCTCCGGTGAGCAGTTCTTC	CASSPRWGLPVSGEQFF
TRBV23-1	NA	TRBD1	TRBJ1-1	TGCGCCAGCAGTCATCTGGGACAGGGAAACACTGAAGCTTTCTTT	CASSHLGQGNTEAFF
TRBV27	NA	TRBD2	TRBJ2-7	TGTGCCAGCCGCGAACTAGCGGGAGAGTCCCTCTACGAGCAGTACTTC	CASRELAGESLYEQYF
TRBV18	NA	TRBD1	TRBJ1-6	TGTGCCAGCTCACCACGTGGACAGGGTTTGAATTCACCCCTCCACTTT	CASSPRGQGLNSPLHF
TRBV27	NA	NA	TRBJ1-5	TGTGCCAGCAGCCTCCAGGGCAATCAGCCCCAGCATTTT	CASSLQGNQPQHF
TRBV6-1	NA	TRBD2	TRBJ2-4	TGTGCCAGCAGAGAGACTAGCGGGGGCAAAAACATTCAGTACTTC	CASRETSGGKNIQYF
TRBV6-2/TRBV6-3	few	TRBD2	TRBJ2-5	TGTGCCAGCAGTTACGCGGGACTAGCGGGAGGGTTAGAGACCCAGTACTTC	CASSYAGLAGGLETQYF
TRBV9	NA	NA	TRBJ1-2	TGTGCCAGCAAAGGGGCTAACTATGGCTACACCTTC	CASKGANYGYTF
TRBV5-1	NA	NA	TRBJ1-1	TGCGCCAGCAGCTACGGGGTGAACACTGAAGCTTTCTTT	CASSYGVNTEAFF
TRBV28	NA	TRBD1	TRBJ1-2	TGTGCCAGCAGTTTTCTGCAGGGGGCCGGGGGCTACACCTTC	CASSFLQGAGGYTF
TRBV10-1	few	TRBD2	TRBJ2-7	TGCGCCAGCAGTGGCGGGAGCTCCTACGAGCAGTACTTC	CASSGGSSYEQYF
TRBV6-5	NA	NA	TRBJ1-5	TGTGCCAGCAACGACAGATACCAGCCCCAGCATTTT	CASNDRYQPQHF
TRBV11-2	NA	NA	TRBJ1-2	TGTGCCAGCAGCTTAGAGCCAGGGTCTTTTGGCTACACCTTC	CASSLEPGSFGYTF
TRBV29-1	NA	TRBD2	TRBJ2-7	TGCAGCGTTGGAGGGACTAGCGGGAGCTCCTACGAGCAGTACTTC	CSVGGTSGSSYEQYF
TRBV19	NA	NA	TRBJ1-6	TGTGCCAGTAGTATGTCAGGGTATTCACCCCTCCACTTT	CASSMSGYSPLHF
TRBV12-3/TRBV12-4	NA	NA	TRBJ1-3	TGTGCCAGCAGAAACAGGGAAAACACCATATATTTT	CASRNRENTIYF
TRBV5-1	NA	NA	TRBJ1-5	TGCGCCAGCAGCTTGGAGGGGAAAAATCAGCCCCAGCATTTT	CASSLEGKNQPQHF
TRBV18	once	TRBD1	TRBJ1-1	TGTGCCAGCTCACCACGGACAGGGTCCGAGACTGAAGCTTTCTTT	CASSPRTGSETEAFF
TRBV7-2	once	NA	TRBJ2-3	TGTGCCAGCAGCTTAGAGGGGGTCCGCACAGATACGCAGTATTTT	CASSLEGVRTDTQYF
TRBV19	NA	NA	TRBJ2-5	TGTGCCAGTAAGGGCAGGGGTTCAGGGGGGGAGACCCAGTACTTC	CASKGRGSGGETQYF
TRBV4-1	once	TRBD2	TRBJ2-7	TGCGCCAGCAGCCAGGGCAGCGGGGGGAGCTCCTACGAGCAGTACTTC	CASSQGSGGSSYEQYF
TRBV13	NA	TRBD1	TRBJ2-7	TGTGCCAGCAGCCCGCCGGGACAGGGAGCCTACGAGCAGTACTTC	CASSPPGQGAYEQYF
TRBV5-1	NA	TRBD2	TRBJ2-3	TGCGCCAGCAGCCTAGGGACTAGCGGGAGCACAGATACGCAGTATTTT	CASSLGTSGSTDTQYF
TRBV11-2	NA	TRBD2	TRBJ2-5	TGTGCCAGCAGCTTAGAGGGACTAGCGGAAGAGACCCAGTACTTC	CASSLEGLAEETQYF
TRBV19	NA	NA	TRBJ1-2	TGTGCCAGTAGTATAGGAGGGTCAGCGGACTATGGCTACACCTTC	CASSIGGSADYGYTF
TRBV11-2	NA	TRBD2	TRBJ2-5	TGTGCCAGCAGCTTAGGGGAGAGTAGCGGGAGCGGAGAGACCCAGTACTTC	CASSLGESSGSGETQYF
TRBV5-1	NA	NA	TRBJ1-1	TGCGCCAGCAGCTTGGGGGCTATGAACACTGAAGCTTTCTTT	CASSLGAMNTEAFF
TRBV11-2	NA	TRBD1	TRBJ1-2	TGTGCCAGCAGCTTAGGTACGACAGGGTCTCCCTCCGGCTACACCTTC	CASSLGTTGSPSGYTF
TRBV7-9	NA	TRBD2	TRBJ2-5	TGTGCCAGCAGCTACCGGTTAGCGGGAGGGCAAGAGACCCAGTACTTC	CASSYRLAGGQETQYF
TRBV6-2/TRBV6-3	NA	TRBD2	TRBJ2-7	TGTGCCAGCAGTTACTCAAGCGGGAGGGCCTACGAGCAGTACTTC	CASSYSSGRAYEQYF
TRBV9	NA	NA	TRBJ1-2	TGTGCCAGCAGCCCCCGTACAGCTAACTATGGCTACACCTTC	CASSPRTANYGYTF
TRBV7-9	NA	NA	TRBJ2-7	TGTGCCAGCAGCTTAGACGGGACAACTACCTACGAGCAGTACTTC	CASSLDGTTTYEQYF
TRBV7-3	NA	TRBD1	TRBJ2-3	TGTGCCAGCAGCTTACCCGGGACAGGGACGGAGGATACGCAGTATTTT	CASSLPGTGTEDTQYF
TRBV19	NA	NA	TRBJ2-7	TGTGCCAGTAGTAATGGACTAGGGGGCTACGAGCAGTACTTC	CASSNGLGGYEQYF
TRBV4-3	NA	NA	TRBJ2-1	TGCGCCAGCAGCCCCAGGGGTCTAGCGGAGACACAATATTACAATTTCGTCCTCTTC	CASSPRGLAETQYYNFVLF
TRBV5-8	NA	TRBD1	TRBJ1-5	TGTGCCAGCAGCTGGACAGGGTTTGGGGGTACGCGGCAGCCCCAGCATTTT	CASSWTGFGGTRQPQHF
TRBV2	NA	NA	TRBJ1-2	TGTGCCAGCACCGGAATGTTTGTGCGGGCAGGCTATGGCTACACCTTC	CASTGMFVRAGYGYTF
TRBV30	NA	TRBD1	TRBJ1-2	TGTGCCTGGGGGACTTCGGGACAGACCTATGGCTACACCTTC	CAWGTSGQTYGYTF
TRBV15	NA	TRBD1	TRBJ1-4	TGTGCCACCAGCAGAGCATTAGGACAGGGGGATGAAAAACTGTTTTTT	CATSRALGQGDEKLFF
TRBV18	NA	NA	TRBJ1-3	TGTGCCAGCTCAGCCAGGGATCCGCCTGGAAACACCATATATTTT	CASSARDPPGNTIYF
TRBV9	NA	NA	TRBJ1-1	TGTGCCAGCAGCAGATACCGGGATAACACTGAAGCTTTCTTT	CASSRYRDNTEAFF
TRBV12-5	NA	TRBD1	TRBJ2-2	TGTGCTAGTTCGGGGACAGTCTCGAACACCGGGGAGCTGTTTTTT	CASSGTVSNTGELFF